This passage covers 14 T cell receptor beta chains from one sample sequenced in a study of blood T cell repertoires in COVID-19. Produced via immunoSEQ multiplex PCR; TCRdb's table is partial and in-frame only. The profile covers approximately 300,000 clones, with 85% to 90% appearing a single time and roughly 6% taken by the ten largest. The source material was peripheral blood. These receptors originate from a woman in her forties or fifties with COVID-19, enrolled during active disease.

V is TRBV7-2 and J is TRBJ2-5; 8 bases are a match to TRBD2. The CDR3 is 14 amino acids. CDR1 and CDR2 from the germline V gene are SGHTA and FQGNSA. Trimming removed 1 base from V and 5 bases from J; junction bases left unmatched: 3. The CDR3 bases are TGTGCCAGCAGCTTAGGCGGGAGGATGGAGACCCAGTACTTC. It encodes CASSLGGRMETQYF.

This chain links TRBV6-5 with TRBJ2-3; 9 bases match TRBD1. This CDR3 is built from 15 residues. The germline gives CDR1 MNHEY, CDR2 SVGAGI. Trimming cost V 0 bases and J 7 bases; bases outside gene matches: 5. CDR3: CASSYSRQGGYTQYF. The CDR3, as DNA: TGTGCCAGCAGTTACTCGAGACAGGGGGGATATACGCAGTATTTT.

The genes are TRBV9 and TRBJ2-7; tentatively, D is TRBD2 (6 bases). V dropped 5 bases and J dropped 3 bases, with 15 bases sitting between them. Germline V gene lookup returns CDR1 SGDLS and CDR2 YYNGEE. This CDR3 comprises 14 residues. CDR3 sequence (DNA): TGTGCCAGCAGTCCCAGCGGGTTTGGCTACGAGCAGTACTTC. Translating gives CASSPSGFGYEQYF.

Concerning this clone itself: This sample includes further DNA sequences coding for the same CDR3. The V gene is TRBV7-9, the J gene TRBJ1-1, with unresolved D. Trimming cost V 2 bases and J 1 base, with 5 bases left between them. There are 13 residues in the CDR3. From germline, CDR1 is SEHNR and CDR2 FQNEAQ (reference sequence). The CDR3 loop reads CASSLSGNTEAFF. CDR3 nucleotides: TGTGCCAGCAGCTTATCAGGGAACACTGAAGCTTTCTTT.

The genes are TRBV30 and TRBJ1-2, with 8 bases that match TRBD1. Germline V lookup: CDR1 GTSNPN, CDR2 SVGIG (reference sequence). V shed 0 bases, J shed 8 bases, and the junction held 8 bases outside the gene matches. The CDR3 extends over 14 amino acids. The CDR3 is CAWSVLQGARGYTF. CDR3 bases: TGTGCCTGGAGTGTACTGCAGGGGGCACGGGGCTACACCTTC. Filled out from reference TRBV30 and TRBJ1-2, the complete variable domain reads SQTIHQWPATLVQPVGSPLSLECTVEGTSNPNLYWYRQAAGRGLQLLFYSVGIGQISSEVPQNLSASRPQDRQFILSSKKLLLSDSGFYLCAWSVLQGARGYTFGSGTRLTVV.

This clone occurred once. This chain uses TRBV18 with TRBJ2-5; 7 positions agree with TRBD2. The CDR3 is 14 amino acids. The ends lost 2 bases at V and 3 bases at J; junction bases unmatched: 3. The V gene's germline CDR1 is KGHSH and CDR2 LQKENI. Here the CDR3 reads CASSPSAGEETQYF. The CDR3 coding sequence is TGTGCCAGCTCACCATCGGCGGGGGAAGAGACCCAGTACTTC.

The chain carries TRBV12-3 or TRBV12-4 and TRBJ1-1; D is perhaps TRBD1 (6 bases). V shed 5 bases and J shed 4 bases, with 11 bases lying between them. The CDR3 is made up of 13 amino acids. As DNA, the CDR3 is TGTGCCAGCAGTCCCCAGGGGAGCACTGAAGCTTTCTTT. Translated: CASSPQGSTEAFF.

The chain employs TRBV27 and TRBJ1-4, with 9 nucleotides matching TRBD1. The V segment lost 1 base and the J segment 7 bases; nucleotides outside the gene matches: 4. Germline lookup yields CDR1 MNHEY and CDR2 SMNVEV (reference sequence). The CDR3 loop spans 15 amino acids. In DNA form, the CDR3 reads TGTGCCAGCAGTTTATACAGGGGGCGGGTTGAAAAACTGTTTTTT. The encoded protein is CASSLYRGRVEKLFF.

V usage is TRBV27 and J usage is TRBJ2-2, with 9 bases identical to TRBD2. Germline V gives CDR1 MNHEY, CDR2 SMNVEV (reference sequence). J gave up 0 bases and V 7 bases, and 9 bases lay outside the gene matches. This CDR3 spans 17 amino acids. CDR3 sequence: CASKSSGSKTNTGELFF. The DNA for the CDR3 is TGTGCCAGCAAGAGTAGCGGGAGTAAAACGAACACCGGGGAGCTGTTTTTT.

CDR3 sequence: CASSEWYSGTEAFF. The CDR3 DNA sequence: TGTGCCAGCAGTGAATGGTATTCGGGAACTGAAGCTTTCTTT. The chain uses TRBV25-1 and TRBJ1-1; D not resolved. Germline values: CDR1 MGHDK, CDR2 SYGVNS. V lost 1 base to trimming and J lost 5 bases, with 11 bases between them. CDR3 size: 14 residues.

The genes are TRBV28 and TRBJ1-1; no firm D call. Per the germline V gene, CDR1 is MDHEN and CDR2 is SYDVKM. V was shortened by 6 bases and J by 5 bases, with 10 bases between the two germline ends. The CDR3 consists of 12 residues. CDR3 DNA: TGTGCCAGCAGGGTTGTGAGGACTGAAGCTTTCTTT. This codes for CASRVVRTEAFF.

The chain links TRBV5-1 to TRBJ2-5, with a tentative D call TRBD2 (6 bases). The CDR3 runs 17 residues. Trimming stripped 0 bases from V and 6 bases from J, with 21 bases between. Looked up from germline, CDR1 is SGHRS and CDR2 is YFSETQ. This CDR3 reads CASSLARISWGDKTQYF. CDR3 in DNA: TGCGCCAGCAGCTTGGCCAGGATCAGCTGGGGGGATAAGACCCAGTACTTC.

This chain links TRBV7-2 with TRBJ2-1; D is possibly TRBD2 (6 bases). CDR1 SGHTA and CDR2 FQGNSA come from the germline V gene. V dropped 6 bases and J dropped 12 bases, with 12 bases sitting between them. This CDR3 is built from 11 residues. The DNA for the CDR3 is TGTGCCAGCAGACGGGAGCTGGGGCAGTTCTTC. The encoded protein is CASRRELGQFF.

The chain combines TRBV4-1 with TRBJ2-7, with D uncertain. Germline V gene sequence: CDR1 MGHRA, CDR2 YSYEKL. The CDR3 contains 12 residues. Trimming left V 0 bases short and J 4 bases short, with 4 bases between. CDR3 sequence reads: CASSQDRYEQYF. The CDR3 bases are TGCGCCAGCAGCCAAGATAGATACGAGCAGTACTTC.